This T cell receptor (beta chain) derives from a study of T cell responses to AZD1222 COVID-19 vaccine. Analyses pooled second doses at about 4 or about 12 weeks. Of note for this clone: The antigen remains unidentified.

Study results and limitations: Clonal diversity may have been underestimated in mostly white British donors. Only 5 or 6 people who got AZD1222 tested seropositive at baseline. Of spike-specific TCRs, nearly half reportedly target regions left unmutated in variants.

Profiled with immunoSEQ multiplex PCR; TCRdb holds only in-frame clones, not every one. The sample records around 140,000 clones, roughly nine tenths being singletons. The CDR3 totals 16 residues. After removal of 5 bases from V and 8 bases from J, the junction contained 16 bases not matched to a gene. Germline V CDR1 and CDR2: MNHEY, SMNVEV (reference sequence). The V and J genes are TRBV27 and TRBJ1-2; 8 nucleotides match TRBD1. The material sequenced was peripheral blood, taken 28 days after the second AZD1222 dose. This TCR came from an adult who received the AZD1222 COVID-19 vaccine. Here the CDR3 DNA reads TGTGCCAGCAGTGCTCCCCTAGACAGGGGAGAAAGGGGCTACACCTTC. This encodes CASSAPLDRGERGYTF.